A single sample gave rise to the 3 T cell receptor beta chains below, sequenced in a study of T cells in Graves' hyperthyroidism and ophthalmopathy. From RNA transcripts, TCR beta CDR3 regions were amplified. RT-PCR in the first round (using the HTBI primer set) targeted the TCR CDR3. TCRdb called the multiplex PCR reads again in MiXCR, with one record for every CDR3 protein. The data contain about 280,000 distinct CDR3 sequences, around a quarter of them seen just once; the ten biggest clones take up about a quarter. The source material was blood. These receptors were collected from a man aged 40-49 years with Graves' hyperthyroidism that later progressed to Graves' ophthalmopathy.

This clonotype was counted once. The CDR3 nucleotides are TGTGCCAGCAGTTACCTAGCGTCGAACACCGGGGAGCTGTTTTTT. Residues: CASSYLASNTGELFF. The gene calls are TRBV6-5 and TRBJ2-2, with D possibly matching TRBD2 (6 bases). The CDR3 loop spans 15 amino acids. V lost 2 bases and J 0 bases, leaving 7 bases between the germline ends. Germline V gene sequence: CDR1 MNHEY, CDR2 SVGAGI.

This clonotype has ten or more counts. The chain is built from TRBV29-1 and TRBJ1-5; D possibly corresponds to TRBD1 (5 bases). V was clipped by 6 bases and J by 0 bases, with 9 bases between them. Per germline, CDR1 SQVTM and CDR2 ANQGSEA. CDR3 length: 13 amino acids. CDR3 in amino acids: CSVAQDSNQPQHF. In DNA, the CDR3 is TGCAGCGTCGCACAGGATAGCAATCAGCCCCAGCATTTT.

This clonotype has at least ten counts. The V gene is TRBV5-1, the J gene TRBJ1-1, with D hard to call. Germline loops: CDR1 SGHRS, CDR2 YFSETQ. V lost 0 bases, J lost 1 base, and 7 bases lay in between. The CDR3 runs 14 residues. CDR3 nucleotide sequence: TGCGCCAGCAGCTTGGTGGCAGCGAACACTGAAGCTTTCTTT. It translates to CASSLVAANTEAFF.